This T cell receptor beta chain was recovered during a study of blood T cells in healthy people across ages. Trimming pared 4 bases from V and 3 bases from J, leaving 10 bases between. Per germline, CDR1 ENHRY and CDR2 SYGVKD. This CDR3 spans 13 amino acids. No fewer than 6 million PBMCs went into each sample. A J-beta primer mix and a sample-barcoded 5' primer were used in a second PCR of roughly 6 to 11 cycles. TCRdb reprocessed the 5' RACE reads via MiXCR and lists one record per CDR3 protein. The data contain about 970,000 distinct CDR3 sequences, roughly half of them seen just once; the ten biggest clones take up roughly a fifth.

Sequenced input: blood. J is TRBJ2-7 and V is TRBV10-3; D remains ambiguous. The TCR comes from a woman aged 55 to 70 in good health. Here the CDR3 DNA reads TGTGCCATCAGTGGTCTCCTTAGCTACGAGCAGTACTTC. It codes for CAISGLLSYEQYF.